The 23 T cell receptor beta chains below all came from one sample that was sequenced in a study of blood T cells in healthy people across ages. Together with a sample-barcoded 5' primer, a J-beta primer mix was included in a second PCR lasting roughly 6 to 12 cycles. In TCRdb, the 5' RACE reads were re-called with MiXCR into one record per CDR3 protein. The sample carries over 500,000 distinct CDR3 sequences, about 28% recorded once. This sample also appeared in a second study, on T cells of mothers and their children.

The specimen was blood. The receptors stem from a boy between 2 and 10 years old in good health.

In its sample, this clonotype was seen a few times. The rearrangement joins TRBV7-2 to TRBJ2-5; no reliable D call. There are 18 residues in the CDR3. Germline loops: CDR1 SGHTA, CDR2 FQGNSA. Trimming left V 3 bases short and J 5 bases short, with 25 bases between. CDR3 protein: CASSFESGLGYLGETQYF. CDR3 DNA: TGTGCCAGCAGCTTTGAGTCGGGCCTAGGCTACCTCGGGGAGACCCAGTACTTC.

This clonotype was picked up a small number of times. The junction shows a germline mismatch at one end, possibly a read error. The chain couples TRBV10-2 to TRBJ1-5; a possible D gene is TRBD1 (5 bases). Germline V gives CDR1 WSHSY, CDR2 SAAADI. The CDR3 contains 15 residues. In nucleotides, the CDR3 is TGCGCCAGCAGAGGAACGGGGCCCGACAATCAGCCCCAGCGTTTT. It translates to CASRGTGPDNQPQRF.

This clonotype occurred a few times. The J gene is TRBJ2-1, the V gene TRBV7-8; unclear D gene. The CDR3 spans 14 residues. Germline CDR1 reads SGHVS; CDR2 reads FQNEAQ. V dropped 2 bases and J dropped 5 bases, with 10 bases sitting between them. Here the CDR3 DNA reads TGTGCCAGCAGCTTAACGATCTTAAACAATGAGCAGTTCTTC. This gives the protein CASSLTILNNEQFF.

The chain recombines TRBV5-1 with TRBJ2-5; a possible D gene is TRBD1 (5 bases). CDR1 is SGHRS and CDR2 is YFSETQ in the germline V gene. Trimming removed 0 bases at V and 1 base at J, with 16 bases between. The CDR3 contains 17 residues. CDR3 bases: TGCGCCAGCAGCTTGGGTGGGGCAGGTCCGGGCCAAGAGACCCAGTACTTC. Its translation is CASSLGGAGPGQETQYF. Complete variable domain (other parts from reference TRBV5-1 and TRBJ2-5): KAGVTQTPRYLIKTRGQQVTLSCSPISGHRSVSWYQQTPGQGLQFLFEYFSETQRNKGNFPGRFSGRQFSNSRSEMNVSTLELGDSALYLCASSLGGAGPGQETQYFGPGTRLLVL.

This clonotype was seen a few times. The rearrangement joins TRBV7-9 to TRBJ1-6; the D gene is possibly TRBD1 (5 bases). V shed 1 base and J shed 10 bases, with 14 bases lying between them. The length of the CDR3 is 15 residues. Germline-derived CDR1 and CDR2 are SEHNR and FQNEAQ (reference sequence). CDR3 in DNA: TGTGCCAGCAGCTTAGGGCAGGGTGGGGGGTCACCCCTCCACTTT. This sequence encodes CASSLGQGGGSPLHF.

V and J are TRBV7-2 and TRBJ2-5; a possible D gene is TRBD1 (5 bases). TRBJ2-7 explains the end of the DNA better; the J call may be wrong. CDR3 length: 14 residues. Germline V gene lookup returns CDR1 SGHTA and CDR2 FQGNSA. CDR3 residues: CASSLFQGFDEQYF. In DNA, the CDR3 is TGTGCCAGCAGCTTATTTCAGGGTTTCGACGAGCAGTACTTC.

The CDR3 region has the DNA TGTGCCAGCAGCCAACTTAAAGAGACCCAGTACTTC. This encodes CASSQLKETQYF. The chain combines TRBV3-1 with TRBJ2-5; D remains unclear. Germline V gives CDR1 LGHDT, CDR2 YNNKEL (reference sequence). The CDR3 spans 12 residues. The V end was cut by 2 bases, the J end by 3 bases, with 4 bases between.

This clonotype has a handful of counts. The chain couples TRBV5-1 to TRBJ2-1; 9 bases are shared with TRBD2. The end of the DNA is better explained by TRBJ2-5, so the J call may be wrong. The germline V gene encodes CDR1 SGHRS and CDR2 YFSETQ. The CDR3 covers 16 residues. The CDR3, as DNA: TGCGCCAGCAGCTCGGTGACTAGCGGCATTCAAGAGACCCAGTACTTC. Protein: CASSSVTSGIQETQYF.

The genes are TRBV25-1 and TRBJ2-2; the D is unclear. CDR3 size: 11 residues. V lost 8 bases and J lost 7, with 8 bases in between. Germline values: CDR1 MGHDK, CDR2 SYGVNS. The DNA for the CDR3 is TGTGCCAGCCCAGTTATCGGGGAGCTGTTTTTT. The encoded protein is CASPVIGELFF.

This clonotype has just a few counts. The chain recombines TRBV25-1 with TRBJ1-2; TRBD1 might be the D (5 bases). Germline CDR1 MGHDK, CDR2 SYGVNS. With 8 bases removed from V and 4 bases from J, the gap between germline ends came to 20 bases. This CDR3 comprises 15 residues. The CDR3 region has the DNA TGTGCCAGCCAACACGGGCAGGGTGGGAGCTATGGCTACACCTTC. Protein: CASQHGQGGSYGYTF.

This chain uses TRBV13 with TRBJ1-1, with D hard to call. V lost 2 bases and J 5 bases, leaving 6 bases between the germline ends. The length of the CDR3 is 12 residues. From germline, CDR1 is PRHDT and CDR2 FYEKMQ (reference sequence). As DNA, the CDR3 is TGTGCCAGCAGCTTACTCAAGACTGAAGCTTTCTTT. This encodes CASSLLKTEAFF.

V and J are TRBV7-8 and TRBJ2-1; no definite D call. Germline V gene lookup returns CDR1 SGHVS and CDR2 FQNEAQ. Between the trimmed V and J ends, which lost 1 base and 6 bases, there was a span of 7 bases. The CDR3 has 13 residues. DNA of the CDR3: TGTGCCAGCAGCTTAGAACTCGGCAATGAGCAGTTCTTC. Its translation is CASSLELGNEQFF.

V and J are TRBV19 and TRBJ2-1, with D possibly being TRBD2 (6 bases). Between the trimmed V and J ends, which lost 4 bases and 5 bases, there was a span of 15 bases. There are 15 residues in the CDR3. Germline assignment: CDR1 LNHDA and CDR2 SQIVND (reference sequence). The CDR3 coding sequence is TGTGCCAGTAGTACCCTACAGACTAGTGACAATGAGCAGTTCTTC. Protein sequence: CASSTLQTSDNEQFF.

The chain carries TRBV12-3 or TRBV12-4 and TRBJ1-4; unclear D gene. V lost 7 bases, J lost 8 bases, and 14 bases lay in between. This CDR3 spans 13 amino acids. CDR3 DNA sequence: TGTGCCAGCACCGAACCCGGGTCGGAAAAACTGTTTTTT. It codes for CASTEPGSEKLFF.

This clonotype was seen ten or more times. CDR3 in DNA: TGTGCCAGCAGTTTAGCTCCTAGTCTTCAGTTCTTC. Its translation: CASSLAPSLQFF. V gene TRBV12-3 or TRBV12-4 combines with J gene TRBJ2-1; D is undetermined. Deletions cut 0 bases from V and 13 bases from J, with 10 bases between. The CDR3 covers 12 residues.

V gene TRBV28 combines with J gene TRBJ2-7; D gene unclear. The CDR3 spans 13 residues. With 3 bases removed from V and 4 bases from J, the gap between germline ends came to 10 bases. Germline V gives CDR1 MDHEN, CDR2 SYDVKM. CDR3 nucleotide sequence: TGTGCCAGCAGTTTTTTTACCGGGTACGAGCAGTACTTC. Translating it yields CASSFFTGYEQYF.

The table lists this clonotype with a few counts. The chain carries TRBV2 and TRBJ2-2; TRBD1 is a possible D gene (6 bases). This CDR3 has 14 residues. CDR1 and CDR2 from the germline V gene are SNHLY and FYNNEI. The V end lost 3 bases, the J end lost 6 bases, and 11 bases lay between the germline ends. The CDR3 sequence: CASSEPNRAGELFF. The CDR3 nucleotides read TGTGCCAGCAGTGAGCCGAACAGGGCCGGGGAGCTGTTTTTT.

The chain couples TRBV28 to TRBJ2-1, with D possibly TRBD2 on 6 matching bases. Germline V gene lookup returns CDR1 MDHEN and CDR2 SYDVKM. CDR3 length equals 15 residues. Trimming took off 4 bases at V and 0 bases at J, with 10 bases between the two ends. The CDR3 spells CASSYRELSYNEQFF. CDR3 coding DNA: TGTGCCAGCAGTTACCGGGAGCTCTCCTACAATGAGCAGTTCTTC.

The chain carries TRBV4-2 and TRBJ1-1, with D perhaps TRBD1 (5 bases). V gave up 4 bases and J gave up 1 base, with 7 bases separating them. The germline gives CDR1 LGHNA, CDR2 YNFKEQ. This CDR3 has 13 residues. The CDR3 loop is CASSRGQNTEAFF. The CDR3 DNA reads as TGTGCCAGCAGCCGTGGACAGAACACTGAAGCTTTCTTT.

CDR3 DNA: TGTGCCAGCAGCCGCCTGGGGTCGGGCTCCTACAATGAGCAGTTCTTC. Its protein is CASSRLGSGSYNEQFF. The genes are TRBV6-2 or TRBV6-3 and TRBJ2-1; no clear D gene. Germline-derived CDR1 and CDR2 are MNHEY and SVGEGT. The length of the CDR3 is 16 residues. The V end lost 6 bases, the J end lost 0 bases, and 15 bases lay between the germline ends.

The genes are TRBV10-3 and TRBJ2-6; 8 nucleotides align to TRBD2. Trimming cost V 7 bases and J 0 bases; bases outside gene matches: 5. Germline CDR1 and CDR2: ENHRY and SYGVKD. CDR3 length: 16 residues. The CDR3 sequence: CAIMASGFSGANVLTF. Written as DNA, the CDR3 is TGTGCCATCATGGCTAGCGGGTTCTCTGGGGCCAACGTCCTGACTTTC.

This clonotype was counted a few times. V usage is TRBV7-2 and J usage is TRBJ1-2; TRBD1 matches at 8 bases. Germline CDR1 SGHTA, CDR2 FQGNSA. The J segment lost 6 bases and the V segment lost 5 bases, leaving 5 bases of the junction unmatched. This CDR3 comprises 13 residues. CDR3 nucleotides: TGTGCCAGCAGCAAACAGGGGGGTGATGGCTACACCTTC. This encodes CASSKQGGDGYTF. Full variable domain (outside the CDR3, taken from reference TRBV7-2 and TRBJ1-2): GAGVSQSPSNKVTEKGKDVELRCDPISGHTALYWYRQSLGQGLEFLIYFQGNSAPDKSGLPSDRFSAERTGGSVSTLTIQRTQQEDSAVYLCASSKQGGDGYTFGSGTRLTVV.

The V and J genes are TRBV11-2 and TRBJ2-3, with 10 bases matching TRBD2. The junction had 8 bases not matched to a gene; V was cut back by 1 base and J by 1 base. Germline lookup yields CDR1 SGHAT and CDR2 FQNNGV. This CDR3 spans 18 amino acids. DNA of the CDR3: TGTGCCAGCAGCTTAGGGGCTAGCGGGAGTCGCGGCACAGATACGCAGTATTTT. Amino acid sequence: CASSLGASGSRGTDTQYF.